A single sample gave rise to the 14 T cell receptor beta chains below, sequenced in a study of CXCR3-negative and CXCR3-positive naive CD8 T cells. 5' RACE that incorporated UMI labels was used to prepare the TRB cDNA libraries. Reprocessing the 5' RACE reads, TCRdb reports a single entry for every CDR3 protein and omits DNA. This listing includes tens of thousands of distinct CDR3 sequences. Material: naive CXCR3- CD8+ T cells from blood. Documented subset: CD45RO-CCR7+CD27+CD95- naive CD8+ T cells lacking CXCR3 (TNR3-). All receptors come from a human donor in good health. Some clones in this sample may be carry-over from other donors' samples.

J is TRBJ2-7 and V is TRBV4-3; TCRdb proposes TRBD2, but this gene call is untestable without DNA. CDR1 and CDR2 (germline): LGHNA, YSLEER. The length of the CDR3 is 17 residues. The CDR3 sequence is CASSQEWAGGFVYEQYF.

The chain is built from TRBV6-5 and TRBJ2-6. The CDR3 has 14 amino acids. Germline V gene sequence: CDR1 MNHEY, CDR2 SVGAGI. The CDR3: CASTYNSGANVLTF.

The J gene is TRBJ2-5, the V gene TRBV29-1; the TCRdb call, TRBD2, lacks DNA for checking. Germline lookup yields CDR1 SQVTM and CDR2 ANQGSEA. The CDR3 extends over 18 amino acids. The CDR3 is CSVEEVGLAGVGSEAQYF.

This chain uses TRBV5-4 with TRBJ2-7; the D call from TCRdb, TRBD1, cannot be confirmed without DNA. CDR1 SGHNT and CDR2 YYREEE come from the germline V gene (reference sequence). The CDR3 length is 13 residues. The CDR3 reads CASSQGLMNEQYF.

This rearrangement joins TRBV12-3 or TRBV12-4 to TRBJ2-3; the TCRdb D gene call, TRBD2, has no DNA to confirm it. The CDR3 has 14 residues. This CDR3 reads CASSSSGSSDTQYF.

The CDR3 spells CASSHRYSTGTGYEQYF. The rearrangement joins TRBV23-1 to TRBJ2-7; TCRdb's D gene call, TRBD1, goes unchecked for lack of DNA. TRBV23-1 is treated as an ORF (open reading frame) with a function not yet certain. This CDR3 spans 17 amino acids.

This chain links TRBV19 with TRBJ2-7; TCRdb returns TRBD1, unconfirmable since there is no DNA. From germline, CDR1 is LNHDA and CDR2 SQIVND (reference sequence). The CDR3 totals 15 residues. The CDR3 spells CASSPGPDTTYEQYF.

The genes are TRBV28 and TRBJ2-1; TCRdb names TRBD1, which stays unverified in the absence of DNA. CDR3 length: 17 amino acids. Germline V CDR1 and CDR2: MDHEN, SYDVKM. CDR3 residues: CASRTTGDYSSYNEQFF.

The CDR3 loop reads CSARGQADNEQLF. The chain has TRBV20-1 and TRBJ2-1; TCRdb's D gene call, TRBD1, goes unchecked for lack of DNA. CDR3 size: 13 residues. Germline V gene lookup returns CDR1 DFQATT and CDR2 SNEGSKA (reference sequence).

The gene calls are TRBV29-1 and TRBJ2-7; TCRdb indicates TRBD1, and absent DNA this call remains unverified. Germline V gene data show CDR1 as SQVTM and CDR2 as ANQGSEA. This CDR3 has 14 amino acids. CDR3 protein: CSVKTGLSLYEQYF.

V is TRBV19 and J is TRBJ2-2; TCRdb's D gene call, TRBD1, goes unchecked for lack of DNA. CDR3 length: 15 residues. Looked up from germline, CDR1 is LNHDA and CDR2 is SQIVND (reference sequence). The CDR3 sequence is CASSPWTVNTGELFF. Drawing the rest from reference TRBV19 and TRBJ2-2, the complete variable domain is DGGITQSPKYLFRKEGQNVTLSCEQNLNHDAMYWYRQDPGQGLRLIYYSQIVNDFQKGDIAEGYSVSREKKESFPLTVTSAQKNPTAFYLCASSPWTVNTGELFFGEGSRLTVL.

The rearrangement links TRBV18 to TRBJ2-5. From germline, CDR1 is KGHSH and CDR2 LQKENI. This CDR3 has 13 amino acids. The CDR3 protein is CASSPQYQETQYF.

This chain connects TRBV7-9 to TRBJ1-1; TCRdb selects TRBD1, and the lack of DNA leaves this call unchecked. Germline lookup yields CDR1 SEHNR and CDR2 FQNEAQ (reference sequence). The CDR3 length is 14 residues. This CDR3 is CASSSTGAGTEAFF.

V is TRBV29-1 and J is TRBJ2-5; as DNA is missing, the TRBD2 call by TCRdb cannot be tested. CDR3 length equals 15 residues. CDR1 and CDR2 from the germline V gene are SQVTM and ANQGSEA. The CDR3 reads CSVDERGNSQETQYF.